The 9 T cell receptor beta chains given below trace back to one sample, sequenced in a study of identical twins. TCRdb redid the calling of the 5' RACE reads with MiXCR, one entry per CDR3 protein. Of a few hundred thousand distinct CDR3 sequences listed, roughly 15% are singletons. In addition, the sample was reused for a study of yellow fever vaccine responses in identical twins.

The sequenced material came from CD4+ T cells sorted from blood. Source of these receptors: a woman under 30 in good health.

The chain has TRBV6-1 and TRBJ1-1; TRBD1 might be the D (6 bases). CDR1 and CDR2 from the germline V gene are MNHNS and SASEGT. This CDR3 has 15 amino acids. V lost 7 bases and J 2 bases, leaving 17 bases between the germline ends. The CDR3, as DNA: TGTGCCAGCAACGGGGTTTCACAGGGAAACACTGAAGCTTTCTTT. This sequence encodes CASNGVSQGNTEAFF.

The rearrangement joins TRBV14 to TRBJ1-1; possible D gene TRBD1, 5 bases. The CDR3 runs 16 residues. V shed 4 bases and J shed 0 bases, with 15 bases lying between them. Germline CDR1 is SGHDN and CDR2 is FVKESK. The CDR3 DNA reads TGTGCCAGCAGCCTATCCCGGTGGGGGTTGAACACTGAAGCTTTCTTT. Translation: CASSLSRWGLNTEAFF.

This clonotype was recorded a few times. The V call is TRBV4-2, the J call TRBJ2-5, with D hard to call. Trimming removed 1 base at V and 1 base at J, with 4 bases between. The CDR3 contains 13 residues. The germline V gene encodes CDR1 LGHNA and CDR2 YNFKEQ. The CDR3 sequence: CASSQVGQETQYF. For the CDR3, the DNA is TGTGCCAGCAGCCAAGTGGGCCAAGAGACCCAGTACTTC.

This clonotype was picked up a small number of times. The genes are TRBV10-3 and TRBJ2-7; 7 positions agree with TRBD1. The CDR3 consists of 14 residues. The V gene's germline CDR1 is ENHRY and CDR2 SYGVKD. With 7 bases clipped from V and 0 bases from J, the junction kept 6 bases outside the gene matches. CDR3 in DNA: TGTGCCATCAACCCGGGACAGAACTCCTACGAGCAGTACTTC. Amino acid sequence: CAINPGQNSYEQYF.

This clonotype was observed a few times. CDR3 DNA: TGCAGTGCTAGGTCGGCGGCGGCGGGAGGGGGCACAGATACGCAGTATTTT. Translated, it gives CSARSAAAGGGTDTQYF. The chain combines TRBV20-1 with TRBJ2-3; TRBD2 agrees at 9 bases. Trimming cost V 3 bases and J 1 base; bases outside gene matches: 11. The CDR3 sequence is 17 residues long. CDR1 is DFQATT, CDR2 SNEGSKA, per germline (reference sequence).

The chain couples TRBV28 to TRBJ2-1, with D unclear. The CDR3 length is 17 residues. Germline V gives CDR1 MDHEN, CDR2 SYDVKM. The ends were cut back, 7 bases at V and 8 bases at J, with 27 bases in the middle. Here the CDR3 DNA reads TGTGCCAGCACCCCTGGAAGGGCCGGGCTTTATTTGGATGAGCAGTTCTTC. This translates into CASTPGRAGLYLDEQFF.

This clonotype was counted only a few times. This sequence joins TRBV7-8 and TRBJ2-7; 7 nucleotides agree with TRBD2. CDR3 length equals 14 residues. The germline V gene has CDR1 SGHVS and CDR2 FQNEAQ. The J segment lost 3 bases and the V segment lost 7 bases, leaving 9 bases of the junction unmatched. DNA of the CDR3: TGTGCCAGCACCCCAACAGCGGGAAGCTACGAGCAGTACTTC. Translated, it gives CASTPTAGSYEQYF.

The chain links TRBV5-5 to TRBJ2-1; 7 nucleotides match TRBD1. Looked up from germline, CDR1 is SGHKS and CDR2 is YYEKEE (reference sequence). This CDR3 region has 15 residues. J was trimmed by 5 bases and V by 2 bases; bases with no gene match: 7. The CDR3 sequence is CASSFGDRLNNEQFF. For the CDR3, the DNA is TGTGCCAGCAGCTTCGGGGACAGATTAAACAATGAGCAGTTCTTC.

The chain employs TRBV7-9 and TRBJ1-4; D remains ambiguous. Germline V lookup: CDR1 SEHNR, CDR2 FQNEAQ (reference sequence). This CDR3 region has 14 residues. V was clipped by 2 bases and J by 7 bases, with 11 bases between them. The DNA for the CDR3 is TGTGCCAGCAGCTTACTTGCGGCAGGTGAAAAACTGTTTTTT. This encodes CASSLLAAGEKLFF. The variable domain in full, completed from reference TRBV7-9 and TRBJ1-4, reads DTGVSQNPRHKITKRGQNVTFRCDPISEHNRLYWYRQTLGQGPEFLTYFQNEAQLEKSRLLSDRFSAERPKGSFSTLEIQRTEQGDSAMYLCASSLLAAGEKLFFGSGTQLSVL.